The rows below give T cell receptor beta chains drawn from one sample of a study of blood T cell repertoires in COVID-19. Sequenced by immunoSEQ multiplex PCR; TCRdb stores in-frame clones only, minus some. The repertoire holds around 11,000 clones, about 87% seen once, with 10% to 11% in the top ten. The sample comprised peripheral blood. Receptors were obtained from a human donor in a cohort sampled during active COVID-19. CDR3s include the opening cysteine and the closing phenylalanine or tryptophan. A D gene is named only where the DNA matches it firmly. Where a row states a size, it is once, few, many or the class of an expanded clone; other rows omit it.

j_call v_call d_call clone_size cdr3_aa cdr3_nt
TRBJ2-7 TRBV7-3 NA NA CASSLTGADSEQYF TGTGCCAGCAGCTTAACGGGGGCGGACAGCGAGCAGTACTTC
TRBJ2-3 TRBV7-9 NA NA CASIQRSGSGDTQYF TGTGCCAGCATCCAACGGTCTGGGTCGGGAGATACGCAGTATTTT
TRBJ1-2 TRBV6-2/TRBV6-3 NA NA CASSYAGQANYGYTF TGTGCCAGCAGTTACGCGGGCCAAGCTAACTATGGCTACACCTTC
TRBJ2-3 TRBV5-1 NA once CASSLLSSSTDTQYF TGCGCCAGCAGCTTATTGAGCTCTAGCACAGATACGCAGTATTTT
TRBJ2-2 TRBV9 TRBD1 NA CASSKPPGQGANTGELFF TGTGCCAGCAGCAAACCGCCGGGACAGGGGGCGAACACCGGGGAGCTGTTTTTT
TRBJ2-3 TRBV7-9 TRBD1 NA CASSLGDRETTDTQYF TGTGCCAGCAGCTTAGGGGACAGGGAAACAACAGATACGCAGTATTTT
TRBJ1-1 TRBV7-8 NA NA CASSSYRIGTEAFF TGTGCCAGCAGCTCCTACAGGATTGGCACTGAAGCTTTCTTT
TRBJ1-2 TRBV6-2/TRBV6-3 NA NA CASSYSNSYGYTF TGTGCCAGCAGTTACTCGAACAGCTATGGCTACACCTTC
TRBJ2-3 TRBV28 NA NA CASSISGWHGRDTQYF TGTGCCAGCAGTATCTCGGGGTGGCACGGGAGAGATACGCAGTATTTT
TRBJ1-6 TRBV28 NA NA CASSVRGYSYNSPLHF TGTGCCAGCAGTGTAAGGGGGTACTCCTATAATTCACCCCTCCACTTT
TRBJ1-2 TRBV2 NA NA CASSDGAEGIHTF TGTGCCAGCAGTGATGGGGCGGAGGGCATTCACACCTTC
TRBJ2-7 TRBV6-2/TRBV6-3 TRBD1 NA CASSYGQVWEQYF TGTGCCAGCAGTTACGGACAGGTATGGGAGCAGTACTTC
TRBJ1-2 TRBV21-1 NA few CASSKERQGAYYGYTF TGTGCCAGCAGCAAAGAACGGCAGGGGGCATACTATGGCTACACCTTC
TRBJ1-5 TRBV28 TRBD1 NA CASTKDRGGNQPQHF TGTGCCAGCACTAAGGACAGGGGTGGCAATCAGCCCCAGCATTTT
TRBJ1-5 TRBV10-1 NA NA CASSGHQSNQPQHF TGCGCCAGCAGTGGGCACCAAAGCAATCAGCCCCAGCATTTT
TRBJ2-1 TRBV11-2 NA NA CASSLGGGGPYNEQFF TGTGCCAGCAGCTTAGGGGGCGGGGGCCCCTACAATGAGCAGTTCTTC